This T cell receptor (beta chain) comes out of a study of T cell repertoires in cytomegalovirus infection. Study-wide results and limits: Carriers of CMV and the relevant HLA type were discriminated by public TCR beta frequency. Ex vivo, HLA-C-restricted CMV-specific TCR beta clonotypes prevailed over the rest of the response.

TCRdb used MiXCR to reprocess the reads, holding one entry per CDR3 protein. The sample holds just over 450,000 distinct CDR3 sequences, under 45% seen once. As concerns this clonotype: Its antigen is as yet unknown.

The source material was cultured PBMCs, sampled from culture after CMV antigen stimulation. This TCR came from a human donor in good health (CMV status not recorded). Some clones in this sample may be carry-over from other donors' samples.

The CDR3 DNA follows: TGTGCCAGCAGCTCGGGTCTGGACAGGGAGTCTGGGGCCAACGTCCTGACTTTC. Protein sequence: CASSSGLDRESGANVLTF. The rearrangement links TRBV7-2 to TRBJ2-6, with 8 positions matching TRBD1. The trim removed 4 bases at V and 1 base at J, leaving 9 bases unmatched. CDR1 SGHTA and CDR2 FQGNSA come from the germline V gene. The CDR3 extends over 18 amino acids.